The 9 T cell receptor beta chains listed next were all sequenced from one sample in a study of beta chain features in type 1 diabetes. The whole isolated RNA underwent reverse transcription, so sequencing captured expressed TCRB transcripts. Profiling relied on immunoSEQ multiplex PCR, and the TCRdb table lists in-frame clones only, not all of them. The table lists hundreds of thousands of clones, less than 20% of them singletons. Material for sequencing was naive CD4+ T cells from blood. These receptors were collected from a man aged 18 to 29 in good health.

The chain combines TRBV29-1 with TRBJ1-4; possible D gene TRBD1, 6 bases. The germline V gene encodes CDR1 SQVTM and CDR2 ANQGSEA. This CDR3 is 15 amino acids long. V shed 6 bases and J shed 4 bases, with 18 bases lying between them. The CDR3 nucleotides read TGCAGCGTCCCATCCGGCGGGGGGCTTAATGAAAAACTGTTTTTT. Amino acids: CSVPSGGGLNEKLFF.

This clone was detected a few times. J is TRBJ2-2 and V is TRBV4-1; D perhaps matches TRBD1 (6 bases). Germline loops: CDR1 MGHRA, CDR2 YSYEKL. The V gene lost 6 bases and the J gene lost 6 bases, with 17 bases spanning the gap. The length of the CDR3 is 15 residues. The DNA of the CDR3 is TGCGCCAGCAGGCCCCCGGGACACACTCCCGGGGAGCTGTTTTTT. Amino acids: CASRPPGHTPGELFF.

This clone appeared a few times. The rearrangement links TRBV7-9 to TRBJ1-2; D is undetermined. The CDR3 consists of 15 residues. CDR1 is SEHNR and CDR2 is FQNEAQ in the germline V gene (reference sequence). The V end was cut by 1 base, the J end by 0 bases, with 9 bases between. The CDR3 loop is CASSLEWTSNYGYTF. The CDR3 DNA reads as TGTGCCAGCAGCTTAGAGTGGACGTCTAACTATGGCTACACCTTC.

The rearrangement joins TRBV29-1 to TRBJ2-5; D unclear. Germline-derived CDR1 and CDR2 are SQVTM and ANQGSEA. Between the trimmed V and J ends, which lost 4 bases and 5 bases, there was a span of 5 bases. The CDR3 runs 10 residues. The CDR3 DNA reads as TGCAGCGTTGGCTCGGAGACCCAGTACTTC. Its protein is CSVGSETQYF.

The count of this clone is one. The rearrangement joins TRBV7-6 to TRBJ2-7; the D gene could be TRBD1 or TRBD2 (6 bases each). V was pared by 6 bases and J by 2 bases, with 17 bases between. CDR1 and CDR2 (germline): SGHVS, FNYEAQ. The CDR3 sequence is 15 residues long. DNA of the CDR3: TGTGCCAGCAGTCCGCAAGGGGGGAGCCCCTACGAGCAGTACTTC. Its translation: CASSPQGGSPYEQYF.

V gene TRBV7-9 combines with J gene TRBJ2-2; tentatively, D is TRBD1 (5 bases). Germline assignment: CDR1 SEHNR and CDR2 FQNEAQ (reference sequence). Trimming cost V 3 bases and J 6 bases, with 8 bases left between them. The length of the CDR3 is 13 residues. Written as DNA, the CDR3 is TGTGCCAGCAGCTTCCAGGGTTCCGGGGAGCTGTTTTTT. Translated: CASSFQGSGELFF. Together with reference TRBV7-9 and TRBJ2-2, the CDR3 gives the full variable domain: DTGVSQNPRHKITKRGQNVTFRCDPISEHNRLYWYRQTLGQGPEFLTYFQNEAQLEKSRLLSDRFSAERPKGSFSTLEIQRTEQGDSAMYLCASSFQGSGELFFGEGSRLTVL.

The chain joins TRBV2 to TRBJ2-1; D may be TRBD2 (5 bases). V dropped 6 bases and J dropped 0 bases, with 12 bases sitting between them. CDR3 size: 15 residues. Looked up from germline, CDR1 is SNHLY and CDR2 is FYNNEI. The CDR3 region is CASRIPLGSYNEQFF. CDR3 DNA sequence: TGTGCCAGCAGAATCCCACTAGGCTCCTACAATGAGCAGTTCTTC.

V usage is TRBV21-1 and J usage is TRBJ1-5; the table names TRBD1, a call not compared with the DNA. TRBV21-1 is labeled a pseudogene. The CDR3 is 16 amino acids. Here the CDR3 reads CASSIRTGVSNQPQHF. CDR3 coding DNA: TGTGCCAGCAGCATCCGGACAGGTGTTAGCAATCAGCCCCAGCATTTT.

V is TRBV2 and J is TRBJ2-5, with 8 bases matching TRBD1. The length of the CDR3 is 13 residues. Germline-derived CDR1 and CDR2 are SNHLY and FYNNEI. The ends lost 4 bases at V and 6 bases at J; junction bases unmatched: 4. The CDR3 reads CASSGQGLKTQYF. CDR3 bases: TGTGCCAGCAGTGGACAGGGGTTGAAGACCCAGTACTTC.